This T cell receptor beta chain was obtained from a study of CD8 T cells in ankylosing spondylitis. Notes on the study in general: A motif in TCR beta, a set of eight highly homologous variants, appeared characteristic of ankylosing spondylitis blood.

This clonotype was seen ten or more times. The antigen remains undetermined. TCRdb passed the 5' RACE reads through MiXCR, listing each CDR3 protein once. Of some 840,000 distinct CDR3 sequences listed, about 12% are singletons. This CDR3 comprises 14 residues. Germline CDR1 DFQATT, CDR2 SNEGSKA (reference sequence). V was pared by 6 bases and J by 1 base, with 15 bases between. This TCR derives from a male donor with ankylosing spondylitis. The J gene is TRBJ1-1, the V gene TRBV20-1; D is perhaps TRBD1 (5 bases). The specimen was blood, either unsorted or a sorted T cell fraction (not recorded which). Written as DNA, the CDR3 is TGCAGTGCCGGTGGGGGAAATGAGAACACTGAAGCTTTCTTT. The encoded protein is CSAGGGNENTEAFF.